This passage covers 18 T cell receptor beta chains from one sample sequenced in a study of shared T cell receptors in the human thymus. The table came from immunoSEQ multiplex PCR; TCRdb's copy has only in-frame clones and leaves some out. The data contain about 730,000 clones, approximately 83% of them singletons. Separately, the same data were catalogued under a study of human thymus T cells.

What was sequenced was thymocytes. These receptors were collected from a girl under three years old with a congenital heart defect.

This clone has just a few counts. The chain links TRBV5-8 to TRBJ2-3, with 9 bases matching TRBD2. CDR3 length: 15 residues. With V trimmed by 1 base and J by 5 bases, 5 bases remained unmatched. Per germline, CDR1 SGHTS and CDR2 YDEGEE. The CDR3, as DNA: TGTGCCAGCAGCTTGCAAGCGGGGGGCCAAGATACGCAGTATTTT. Amino acids: CASSLQAGGQDTQYF.

The V call is TRBV7-6, the J call TRBJ2-2, with D possibly TRBD1 on 7 matching bases. The CDR3 consists of 22 residues. Germline loops: CDR1 SGHVS, CDR2 FNYEAQ. Trimming removed 5 bases from V and 5 bases from J, with 36 bases in between. This CDR3 reads CASSLRGFFLSFGTETTGELFF. DNA for the CDR3: TGTGCCAGCAGCCTGCGGGGATTTTTTCTTTCTTTCGGGACAGAGACAACCGGGGAGCTGTTTTTT.

The J gene is TRBJ2-7, the V gene TRBV11-3; D is perhaps TRBD1 (6 bases). This CDR3 spans 14 amino acids. V was shortened by 7 bases and J by 3 bases, with 16 bases between the two germline ends. CDR1 is SGHNT, CDR2 YENEEA, per germline. The CDR3: CASTLDSRFYEQYF. CDR3 DNA: TGTGCCAGCACCCTGGACAGTAGGTTCTACGAGCAGTACTTC.

This sequence joins TRBV9 and TRBJ2-7, with TRBD2 identical over 9 bases. The length of the CDR3 is 18 residues. Germline CDR1 SGDLS, CDR2 YYNGEE. J gave up 0 bases and V 8 bases, and 18 bases lay outside the gene matches. This CDR3 reads CARTTRGGVAGDSYEQYF. In DNA form, the CDR3 reads TGTGCCAGGACGACTCGGGGGGGGGTAGCGGGGGACTCCTACGAGCAGTACTTC.

As concerns this clone: The junction does not match germline at one end; this may be a read error. The J gene is TRBJ1-1, the V gene TRBV4-1, with D perhaps TRBD1 (6 bases). The CDR3 is 20 amino acids. In germline, CDR1 is MGHRA, CDR2 YSYEKL. The CDR3 protein is CASSEETGTGHSGENTEAFF. CDR3 sequence (DNA): TGCGCCAGCAGCGAAGAAACGGGGACGGGCCACTCAGGGGAGAACACTGAAGCTTTCTTT.

V is TRBV19 and J is TRBJ1-6; D is ambiguous. The CDR3 has 16 residues. Trimming cost V 0 bases and J 10 bases, with 16 bases left between them. Per germline, CDR1 LNHDA and CDR2 SQIVND (reference sequence). The DNA for the CDR3 is TGTGCCAGTAGTATAGATCATGGGGAGAACGGCTCACCCCTCCACTTT. Residues: CASSIDHGENGSPLHF. The full variable domain, completed using reference TRBV19 and TRBJ1-6, is DGGITQSPKYLFRKEGQNVTLSCEQNLNHDAMYWYRQDPGQGLRLIYYSQIVNDFQKGDIAEGYSVSREKKESFPLTVTSAQKNPTAFYLCASSIDHGENGSPLHFGNGTRLTVT.

The chain joins TRBV5-1 to TRBJ2-1; tentative D call: TRBD2 (6 bases). CDR3 length equals 18 residues. Germline CDR1 reads SGHRS; CDR2 reads YFSETQ. Trimming took 5 bases from V and 6 from J, leaving 27 bases between them. The CDR3 is CASSTALILGGSGNEQFF. The CDR3 DNA reads TGCGCCAGCAGTACGGCTCTAATTCTCGGGGGTTCAGGCAATGAGCAGTTCTTC.

This sequence joins TRBV30 and TRBJ1-5; a possible D gene is TRBD1 (6 bases). The germline CDR1 and CDR2 sequences are GTSNPN and SVGIG (reference sequence). The V and J ends lost 2 bases and 4 bases respectively, with 15 bases between them. The CDR3 sequence is 15 residues long. The CDR3 coding sequence is TGTGCCTGGAGTCCCGAGGACAGTATGAATCAGCCCCAGCATTTT. This translates into CAWSPEDSMNQPQHF.

This rearrangement joins TRBV4-3 to TRBJ1-6; the D gene is possibly TRBD1 (6 bases). The germline gives CDR1 LGHNA, CDR2 YSLEER. CDR3 length: 20 residues. Trimming shortened V by 3 bases and J by 5 bases, and 26 bases separated the two germline ends. The CDR3, as DNA: TGCGCCAGCAGCCATCTGCCGGGAACGCGACAGGAACCTAATAATTCACCCCTCCACTTT. Its translation: CASSHLPGTRQEPNNSPLHF.

A single count supports this clone. V is TRBV6-5 and J is TRBJ2-4, with TRBD1 as a possible D gene (5 bases). The length of the CDR3 is 14 residues. Trimming cost V 6 bases and J 1 base, with 10 bases left between them. Germline assignment: CDR1 MNHEY and CDR2 SVGAGI. CDR3 amino acids: CASRGVGAKNIQYF. The CDR3 DNA reads as TGTGCCAGCAGAGGGGTTGGGGCCAAAAACATTCAGTACTTC.

V is TRBV27 and J is TRBJ1-2; the D gene is possibly TRBD1 (6 bases). V was cut by 5 bases and J by 0 bases, with 19 bases left in between. Germline loops: CDR1 MNHEY, CDR2 SMNVEV (reference sequence). CDR3 size: 17 residues. DNA for the CDR3: TGTGCCAGCAGTCCGATCACTCCGGGACAAACTAACTATGGCTACACCTTC. This gives the protein CASSPITPGQTNYGYTF.

The chain is built from TRBV7-2 and TRBJ1-2, with 7 positions matching TRBD1. V trimming: 2 bases; J trimming: 4 bases; junction bases outside the gene matches: 13. The CDR3 covers 17 residues. Germline-derived CDR1 and CDR2 are SGHTA and FQGNSA. The DNA for the CDR3 is TGTGCCAGCAGCTTATTTTCAACCCGGGACAGCAGCTATGGCTACACCTTC. It is translated as CASSLFSTRDSSYGYTF.

This chain links TRBV9 with TRBJ2-3; 11 positions match TRBD2. The CDR3 spans 16 residues. Germline CDR1 and CDR2: SGDLS and YYNGEE. Trimming at V came to 2 bases and at J to 4 bases, leaving 6 bases not matched to a gene. The CDR3 nucleotides are TGTGCCAGCAGCGTGTTAGCGGGGGGGCCATCAGATACGCAGTATTTT. Its protein product is CASSVLAGGPSDTQYF.

CDR3 amino acids: CASSYNPQGGTTEAFF. The CDR3 DNA sequence: TGCGCCAGCAGCTACAATCCACAGGGGGGGACAACTGAAGCTTTCTTT. The genes are TRBV5-1 and TRBJ1-1; TRBD1 aligns across 8 bases. Germline CDR1 is SGHRS and CDR2 is YFSETQ. J lost 5 bases, V lost 3 bases, and 12 bases had no gene match. CDR3 length: 16 amino acids.

The gene calls are TRBV19 and TRBJ1-6; TRBD1 matches at 10 bases. This CDR3 contains 17 residues. From germline, CDR1 is LNHDA and CDR2 SQIVND (reference sequence). The ends lost 5 bases at V and 3 bases at J; junction bases unmatched: 7. The CDR3 protein is CASSPRQGARYNSPLHF. As DNA, the CDR3 is TGTGCCAGTAGTCCGAGACAGGGGGCGCGCTATAATTCACCCCTCCACTTT.

The gene calls are TRBV6-5 and TRBJ2-5; D is perhaps TRBD2 (5 bases). V was shortened by 6 bases and J by 2 bases, with 13 bases between the two germline ends. The germline CDR1 and CDR2 sequences are MNHEY and SVGAGI. The length of the CDR3 is 14 residues. The CDR3 DNA reads as TGTGCCAGCAGCCGCGTCGGGGAACAAGAGACCCAGTACTTC. Translation gives CASSRVGEQETQYF.

The chain combines TRBV4-3 with TRBJ1-2; no firm D call. Trimming removed 2 bases from V and 0 bases from J, with 13 bases in between. Germline CDR1 is LGHNA and CDR2 is YSLEER. CDR3 size: 16 residues. The CDR3 coding sequence is TGCGCCAGCAGCCAATTCATGGGAGCTACTAACTATGGCTACACCTTC. The encoded protein is CASSQFMGATNYGYTF.

The chain is built from TRBV7-2 and TRBJ2-1; D might be TRBD2 (5 bases). The CDR3 runs to 14 residues. Germline V CDR1 and CDR2: SGHTA, FQGNSA. V shed 5 bases and J shed 10 bases, with 18 bases lying between them. CDR3 region: CASSPQEEIKEQFF. CDR3 coding DNA: TGTGCCAGCAGCCCTCAGGAGGAGATAAAAGAGCAGTTCTTC.